This T cell receptor (beta chain) was sequenced for a study of T cell changes during pregnancy in multiple sclerosis. The protocol was immunoSEQ multiplex PCR, while the TCRdb copy is restricted to in-frame clones and leaves out a portion. The sample shows about 35,000 clones, approximately 90% of them seen only once. From germline, CDR1 is KGHSH and CDR2 LQKENI. The CDR3 loop spans 14 amino acids. V shed 3 bases and J 4 bases; nucleotides not matched to a gene: 2. J is TRBJ1-3 and V is TRBV18; 8 nucleotides align to TRBD1. The material sequenced was CD4+ T cells from peripheral blood mononuclear cells, taken after pregnancy. This receptor was obtained from a female donor in good health, enrolled as a control in a pregnancy study. The CDR3: CASSPDRAGNTIYF. The DNA for the CDR3 is TGTGCCAGCTCACCGGACAGGGCGGGAAACACCATATATTTT.